These T cell receptor beta chains were read from a single sample in a study of blood T cell repertoires in COVID-19. Using immunoSEQ multiplex PCR, the repertoire was profiled, and TCRdb retains in-frame clones only, with some absent. The sample consists of some 200,000 clones, under 85% of them appearing once. Source material: peripheral blood. The origin of the receptors is a woman aged 80 or over with COVID-19, enrolled during active disease. Both conserved end residues are part of each CDR3. The D gene is left open where the match is weak. Clone sizes are given selectively: once, few, many, or a class where the clone is expanded.

clone_size: .; d_call: .; j_call: TRBJ1-5; v_call: TRBV9; cdr3_aa: CASSLDPEREPQHF; cdr3_nt: TGTGCCAGCAGCCTCGACCCGGAGCGGGAGCCCCAGCATTTT
clone_size: .; d_call: TRBD2; j_call: TRBJ2-6; v_call: TRBV7-3; cdr3_aa: CASSPYSSGGSGANVLTF; cdr3_nt: TGTGCCAGCAGCCCCTATTCTAGCGGGGGCTCTGGGGCCAACGTCCTGACTTTC
clone_size: .; d_call: TRBD2; j_call: TRBJ2-4; v_call: TRBV5-1; cdr3_aa: CASSLRGGVSKNIQYF; cdr3_nt: TGCGCCAGCAGTCTTCGCGGGGGGGTATCCAAAAACATTCAGTACTTC
clone_size: .; d_call: .; j_call: TRBJ2-5; v_call: TRBV5-1; cdr3_aa: CASSLGTAGAQYF; cdr3_nt: TGCGCCAGCAGCTTGGGCACCGCCGGGGCCCAGTACTTC
clone_size: few; d_call: .; j_call: TRBJ1-1; v_call: TRBV4-1; cdr3_aa: CASSQEGGTNLGAFF; cdr3_nt: TGCGCCAGCAGCCAAGAAGGAGGAACTAACCTTGGAGCTTTCTTT
clone_size: .; d_call: TRBD2; j_call: TRBJ2-1; v_call: TRBV7-2; cdr3_aa: CASSSSSGRTGYNEQFF; cdr3_nt: TGTGCCAGCAGCTCCTCTAGCGGGAGGACAGGATACAATGAGCAGTTCTTC
clone_size: .; d_call: .; j_call: TRBJ1-5; v_call: TRBV15; cdr3_aa: CATSRSPPSGNQPQHF; cdr3_nt: TGTGCCACCAGCAGAAGCCCCCCCAGCGGCAATCAGCCCCAGCATTTT
clone_size: .; d_call: TRBD1; j_call: TRBJ2-2; v_call: TRBV5-4; cdr3_aa: CASSLGDRTAGELFF; cdr3_nt: TGTGCCAGCAGCTTGGGGGACAGGACGGCCGGGGAGCTGTTTTTT
clone_size: .; d_call: .; j_call: TRBJ1-2; v_call: TRBV7-2; cdr3_aa: CASSLVRGDYGYTF; cdr3_nt: TGTGCCAGCAGCTTAGTCCGGGGAGACTATGGCTACACCTTC
clone_size: .; d_call: TRBD1; j_call: TRBJ2-2; v_call: TRBV7-2; cdr3_aa: CASSLDRDTGELFF; cdr3_nt: TGTGCCAGCAGCCTAGACAGGGACACCGGGGAGCTGTTTTTT
clone_size: .; d_call: .; j_call: TRBJ1-2; v_call: TRBV4-2; cdr3_aa: CASSRLGGYTF; cdr3_nt: TGTGCCAGCAGCCGACTGGGTGGCTACACCTTC
clone_size: .; d_call: .; j_call: TRBJ2-3; v_call: TRBV10-3; cdr3_aa: CATLRQLPDTQYF; cdr3_nt: TGTGCCACCCTACGACAGCTCCCAGATACGCAGTATTTT
clone_size: .; d_call: TRBD2; j_call: TRBJ2-7; v_call: TRBV4-1; cdr3_aa: CASSQGSRDYSYEQYF; cdr3_nt: TGCGCCAGCAGCCAAGGCTCCCGGGACTACTCCTACGAGCAGTACTTC
clone_size: .; d_call: TRBD2; j_call: TRBJ2-1; v_call: TRBV5-1; cdr3_aa: CASSYGGSSYNEQFF; cdr3_nt: TGCGCCAGCAGCTACGGGGGGAGCTCCTACAATGAGCAGTTCTTC
clone_size: once; d_call: TRBD1; j_call: TRBJ1-4; v_call: TRBV2; cdr3_aa: CASSERTGKEKLFF; cdr3_nt: TGTGCCAGCAGTGAAAGGACAGGGAAAGAAAAACTGTTTTTT
clone_size: .; d_call: .; j_call: TRBJ1-5; v_call: TRBV3-1/TRBV3-2; cdr3_aa: CASSQVDSQPQHF; cdr3_nt: TGTGCCAGCAGCCAAGTAGACTCTCAGCCCCAGCATTTT
clone_size: .; d_call: .; j_call: TRBJ1-2; v_call: TRBV19; cdr3_aa: CASSDRSFYGYTF; cdr3_nt: TGTGCCAGCTCAGACAGGAGCTTCTATGGCTACACCTTC
clone_size: .; d_call: .; j_call: TRBJ1-4; v_call: TRBV28; cdr3_aa: CASSLVSEKLFF; cdr3_nt: TGTGCCAGCAGTTTAGTGAGTGAAAAACTGTTTTTT
clone_size: .; d_call: .; j_call: TRBJ1-6; v_call: TRBV3-1/TRBV3-2; cdr3_aa: CASSPPTGYNSPLHF; cdr3_nt: TGTGCCAGCAGCCCTCCCACAGGATATAATTCACCCCTCCACTTT
clone_size: .; d_call: TRBD1; j_call: TRBJ1-2; v_call: TRBV28; cdr3_aa: CASRPGQFGYGYTF; cdr3_nt: TGTGCCAGCAGGCCGGGACAGTTTGGGTATGGCTACACCTTC
clone_size: .; d_call: TRBD2; j_call: TRBJ2-1; v_call: TRBV7-9; cdr3_aa: CASSPRGGPADEQFF; cdr3_nt: TGTGCCAGCAGCCCCCGGGGGGGCCCCGCAGATGAGCAGTTCTTC
clone_size: .; d_call: .; j_call: TRBJ2-3; v_call: TRBV28; cdr3_aa: CASTTRVEPDTQYF; cdr3_nt: TGTGCCAGCACCACCCGGGTAGAACCAGATACGCAGTATTTT
clone_size: .; d_call: TRBD1; j_call: TRBJ1-2; v_call: TRBV27; cdr3_aa: CASSFGQGNYGYTF; cdr3_nt: TGTGCCAGCAGTTTCGGACAGGGTAACTATGGCTACACCTTC
clone_size: .; d_call: TRBD1; j_call: TRBJ1-5; v_call: TRBV28; cdr3_aa: CASTSPTGSNQPQHF; cdr3_nt: TGTGCCAGCACTTCCCCGACAGGGAGCAATCAGCCCCAGCATTTT
clone_size: once; d_call: TRBD1; j_call: TRBJ1-6; v_call: TRBV2; cdr3_aa: CASSENRGPYSPLHF; cdr3_nt: TGTGCCAGCAGTGAAAACAGGGGGCCGTATTCACCCCTCCACTTT